Here is one T cell receptor beta chain with its context. What antigen it recognizes has not been identified. Base-call qualities are not available, and no considerably larger clone is one nucleotide away. These data belong to a study of PD-1 blockade in classical Hodgkin lymphoma (TCRdb year 2020). Context from the whole study: The study used CyTOF and TCR beta sequencing to define a peripheral blood immune signature of response to PD-1 blockade in classical Hodgkin lymphoma.

Broad study findings and their caveats: The study covered only a single clinical trial cohort, and the causes of the repertoire differences, possibly disease activity or prior therapy, were still not defined. Baseline TCR diversity was reported as lower in newly diagnosed patients than in healthy donors, and lower still in relapsed/refractory patients.

V gives up 7 bases and J gives up 0 bases, and the segment between their germline ends measures 12 bases. In the germline V gene (reference sequence), CDR1 corresponds to LNHDA and CDR2 to SQIVND. The CDR3 starts with the cysteine, ends with the phenylalanine, and has 14 residues. This entry keeps only the CDR3 DNA: 42 bases, framed from base 1. Interpreted using the paper, the time point label stands for: newly diagnosed, previously untreated cHL patient sample. Magnetic negative selection with a Miltenyi CD4+ T cell isolation kit was used to purify CD4+ T cells from thawed PBMCs. As a comparison group for the relapsed/refractory trial patients, PBMCs were sequenced from patients with newly diagnosed, previously untreated classical Hodgkin lymphoma. After peripheral blood was drawn into 8 mL Vacutainer Cell Preparation Tubes, PBMCs were isolated by centrifugation and then cryopreserved. Purified CD4+ and CD8+ fractions were prepared only for cases with an additional available PBMC sample. Magnetically labelled cells were removed on LS columns in a quadroMACS separator, and the flow-through was collected as the purified fraction.

Genomic DNA was isolated using the Qiagen DNeasy kit from unsorted PBMCs as well as from negatively selected CD4+ and CD8+ fractions. Amplification of TCR beta CDR3 regions was done by immunoSEQ multiplex PCR with primers that anneal to V and J segments. A synthetic immune receptor repertoire was used to minimize amplification bias, and remaining bias was computationally removed after sequencing. Regarding the original processing steps: Repertoire diversity was quantified as the Shannon entropy index using custom Python scripts. Unsorted, CD4+ and CD8+ repertoires were analyzed separately, except in combined analyses where CD4+ and CD8+ sequences were merged in silico. In its TCRdb copy, this immuneACCESS table keeps in-frame sequences only and misses some clones. Where compared with another copy, unresolved V genes explain less than half of these, and the others have no known cause. V and J calls and clone size are as listed in that table; D and trimming were resolved from the DNA. For this sample there are nearly 25,000 clones; 91% appear just once. Roughly 0.52% of the sample goes to the ten largest clones.

The rearranged chain carries TRBV19 and TRBJ1-2; TRBD1 is a possible D gene, resting on 6 matching bases. This clonotype originated in a human donor with classical Hodgkin lymphoma. The sample comprised CD4+ T cells from blood. The CDR3 amino acid sequence is: CASIGQSANYGYTF. The sequence in DNA is TGTGCCAGTATCGGACAGTCAGCTAACTATGGCTACACCTTC.